This T cell receptor (beta chain) appears in the sequencing data of a study of beta chain features in type 1 diabetes. Study-level information: Examination spanned over 85,000,000 sorted cells from all samples.

Trimming left V 4 bases short and J 3 bases short, with 5 bases between. This CDR3 region has 12 residues. The germline gives CDR1 LNHDA, CDR2 SQIVND (reference sequence). It was via CD45RO/CCR7/CD25/CD127/CD95/CD27 that CD4+ naive, central memory, regulatory and stem cell-like memory cells were sorted. About this clone: Its antigen is currently unknown.

Study-wide results and caveats: People with Type 1 diabetes carried modestly yet significantly shorter TCRB CDR3s in all four CD4+ subsets.

Sequenced material consisted of expressed TCRB transcripts (all of the isolated RNA was reverse transcribed). Here immunoSEQ multiplex PCR was the method, and the copy in TCRdb shows in-frame clones only, minus some. The table lists more than 250,000 clones, approximately 14% of them singletons. The sequencing sample was made of naive CD4+ T cells from blood. This TCR came from a man aged 25 to 45 with type 1 diabetes. The V and J genes are TRBV19 and TRBJ2-3; D uncertain. CDR3 loop: CASSTGTDTQYF. The CDR3 region has the DNA TGTGCCAGTAGTACAGGAACAGATACGCAGTATTTT.